This TCR beta chain was captured in a study of blood T cell repertoires in COVID-19. The overall study: Samples came from the United States, Italy and Spain, spanning acute and convalescent COVID-19. The analysed material was cDNA or gDNA that came from T cells, B-cell-depleted T cells, or PBMCs.

This clone has a handful of counts. In the original processing: The authors estimated nucleated cell counts from reference gene primer amplification. Clones were read by immunoSEQ multiplex PCR, and TCRdb kept only the in-frame ones, dropping some. V and J calls plus clone size are reproduced from that table; the DNA served to infer D and trimming. The sample holds a few hundred thousand clones; 70% to 90% are singletons and the top ten take 7.2%. Germline V gives CDR1 MNHEY, CDR2 SMNVEV (reference sequence). The CDR3 is 12 amino acids. The V end was cut by 6 bases, the J end by 5 bases, with 8 bases between.

The sample comprised peripheral blood. This sequence was found in a human donor in a cohort sampled during active COVID-19. The J gene is TRBJ2-1, the V gene TRBV27, with D possibly being TRBD2 (5 bases). The chain's CDR3 is CASSPGNNEQFF. The DNA for the CDR3 is TGTGCCAGCAGCCCGGGGAACAATGAGCAGTTCTTC.